The present T cell receptor (beta chain) was sequenced within a study of T cells in localized non-small cell lung cancer. Whole-study findings and limits: Uninvolved adjacent lung showed peak T cell clonality, exceeding tumor. Adjacent lung had a median 57 of the 100 largest tumor clones. Investigators sequenced only a single tumor region, leaving heterogeneity possible.

Germline V gives CDR1 SGHRS, CDR2 YFSETQ. Trimming removed 2 bases from V and 9 bases from J; junction bases left unmatched: 4. This CDR3 comprises 14 residues. Notes on this clone: Its antigen is not identified.

Sequenced by immunoSEQ multiplex PCR; TCRdb stores in-frame clones only, minus some. The sample includes tens of thousands of clones, 83% of them seen just once. The receptor was isolated from a man aged 40-75 years with stage II lung adenocarcinoma. The sample here was PBMCs, taken before any cancer treatment. V and J are TRBV5-1 and TRBJ2-4; 11 bases line up with TRBD2. Written as DNA, the CDR3 is TGCGCCAGCAGCTTTAGCGGGGGGGAGAGCATTCAGTACTTC. It yields the protein CASSFSGGESIQYF.